This paragraph covers one TCR beta chain sequence. Profiling relied on immunoSEQ multiplex PCR, and the TCRdb table lists in-frame clones only, not all of them. The table includes 280,000 or so clones, about 90% detected once. Trimming removed 3 bases from V and 8 bases from J, with 18 bases in between. Germline V gene sequence: CDR1 MDHEN, CDR2 SYDVKM. The length of the CDR3 is 15 residues. Participants spanned ages about 18 to 90 years and resided in 20 to 30 US areas. Cohort allocation depended upon clinical history that participants reported. The record originates from a study of blood T cell repertoires in COVID-19. Whole-study context: Sample material is recorded as cDNA or gDNA derived from T cells, B-cell-depleted T cells, or PBMCs.

This sequence joins TRBV28 and TRBJ2-3, with a tentative D call TRBD1 (5 bases). The source is a woman under 30 with acute COVID-19. Input material: PBMCs or T cells enriched from blood (not recorded which). The CDR3 reads CASSFVSAAQGTQYF. CDR3 nucleotides: TGTGCCAGCAGTTTTGTTTCGGCGGCGCAGGGTACGCAGTATTTT. Drawing the rest from reference TRBV28 and TRBJ2-3, the complete variable domain is DVKVTQSSRYLVKRTGEKVFLECVQDMDHENMFWYRQDPGLGLRLIYFSYDVKMKEKGDIPEGYSVSREKKERFSLILESASTNQTSMYLCASSFVSAAQGTQYFGPGTRLTVL.